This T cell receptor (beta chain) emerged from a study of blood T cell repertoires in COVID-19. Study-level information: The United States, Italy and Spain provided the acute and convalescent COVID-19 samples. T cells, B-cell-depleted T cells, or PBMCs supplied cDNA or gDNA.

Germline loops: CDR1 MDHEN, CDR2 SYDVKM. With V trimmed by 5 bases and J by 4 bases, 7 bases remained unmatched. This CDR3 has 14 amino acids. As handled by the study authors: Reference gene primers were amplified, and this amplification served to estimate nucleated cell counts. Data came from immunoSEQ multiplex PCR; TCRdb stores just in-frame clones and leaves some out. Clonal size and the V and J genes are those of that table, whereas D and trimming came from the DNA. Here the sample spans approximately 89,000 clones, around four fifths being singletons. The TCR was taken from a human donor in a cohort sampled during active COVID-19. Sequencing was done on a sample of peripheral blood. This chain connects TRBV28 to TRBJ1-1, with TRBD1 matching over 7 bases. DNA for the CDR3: TGTGCCAGCAGTCCCAGGGACAGACCCACTGAAGCTTTCTTT. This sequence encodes CASSPRDRPTEAFF.